What follows are 29 T cell receptor beta chains derived from one specimen sequenced in a study of cytomegalovirus exposure and HLA in healthy donors. PCR used 60 Vbeta primers and 13 Jbeta primers. Clones were sequenced by immunoSEQ multiplex PCR, and TCRdb holds only the in-frame ones, with some missing. The sample has roughly 200,000 clones; 80% to 90% are singletons. The sample comprised PBMCs. The receptors come from a woman in her 30s in good health and CMV-seronegative.

The J gene is TRBJ1-1, the V gene TRBV6-1, with TRBD1 as a possible D gene (6 bases). Germline CDR1 MNHNS, CDR2 SASEGT. Trimming stripped 4 bases from V and 3 bases from J, with 9 bases between. The CDR3 contains 13 residues. CDR3 sequence (DNA): TGTGCCAGCAGTGGACAGGTGCACACTGAAGCTTTCTTT. Translation gives CASSGQVHTEAFF.

The chain recombines TRBV5-1 with TRBJ1-2, with TRBD1 identical over 7 bases. Trimming removed 0 bases from V and 2 bases from J; junction bases left unmatched: 7. The CDR3 consists of 16 residues. Germline V CDR1 and CDR2: SGHRS, YFSETQ. CDR3 protein: CASSLGGTASNYGYTF. CDR3 DNA sequence: TGCGCCAGCAGCTTGGGGGGGACAGCCTCAAACTATGGCTACACCTTC.

The J gene is TRBJ2-6, the V gene TRBV6-5; the match to TRBD1 covers 8 bases. The length of the CDR3 is 15 residues. Per the germline V gene, CDR1 is MNHEY and CDR2 is SVGAGI. V lost 8 bases, J lost 2 bases, and 5 bases stayed unmatched. CDR3 region: CASGQTGAGANVLTF. Written as DNA, the CDR3 is TGTGCCAGCGGACAGACAGGGGCTGGGGCCAACGTCCTGACTTTC.

The V gene is TRBV9, the J gene TRBJ2-1; TRBD2 might be the D (5 bases). The V and J ends lost 4 bases and 5 bases respectively, with 19 bases between them. The CDR3 runs 16 residues. Germline CDR1 reads SGDLS; CDR2 reads YYNGEE. CDR3 nucleotides: TGTGCCAGCAGCTCAGCCCTAGCAACCCATAACAATGAGCAGTTCTTC. Translation: CASSSALATHNNEQFF.

The chain has TRBV7-9 and TRBJ2-7; D is unclear. In germline, CDR1 is SEHNR, CDR2 FQNEAQ (reference sequence). CDR3 length: 14 residues. V was clipped by 6 bases and J by 2 bases, with 14 bases between them. CDR3 amino acids: CASRSLNNPYEQYF. CDR3 sequence (DNA): TGTGCCAGCAGATCCCTGAACAATCCCTACGAGCAGTACTTC. Full variable domain (rest looked up from reference TRBV7-9 and TRBJ2-7): DTGVSQNPRHKITKRGQNVTFRCDPISEHNRLYWYRQTLGQGPEFLTYFQNEAQLEKSRLLSDRFSAERPKGSFSTLEIQRTEQGDSAMYLCASRSLNNPYEQYFGPGTRLTVT.

The J gene is TRBJ2-1, the V gene TRBV9, with unresolved D. The V end lost 0 bases, the J end lost 8 bases, and 12 bases lay between the germline ends. Looked up from germline, CDR1 is SGDLS and CDR2 is YYNGEE. The CDR3 consists of 14 residues. The CDR3 spells CASSVGRVGDEQFF. In DNA form, the CDR3 reads TGTGCCAGCAGCGTAGGACGGGTTGGAGATGAGCAGTTCTTC.

The gene calls are TRBV5-8 and TRBJ2-7; a weak D match, TRBD2 (5 bases). There are 13 residues in the CDR3. Germline CDR1 reads SGHTS; CDR2 reads YDEGEE. Trimming took 5 bases from V and 2 from J, leaving 11 bases between them. The CDR3 loop is CASRRTVTYEQYF. CDR3 nucleotide sequence: TGTGCCAGCAGACGGACTGTTACCTACGAGCAGTACTTC.

The count of this clone is one. The chain recombines TRBV11-2 with TRBJ2-7; 13 bases map to TRBD2. The CDR3 sequence is 15 residues long. The germline gives CDR1 SGHAT, CDR2 FQNNGV. V lost 5 bases and J lost 5; bases outside the gene matches: 6. This CDR3 reads CASSPILAGGNEQYF. CDR3 bases: TGTGCCAGCAGCCCAATACTAGCGGGAGGGAACGAGCAGTACTTC.

The table lists this clone with a few counts. The rearrangement joins TRBV5-1 to TRBJ2-2; 7 bases are a match to TRBD1. The CDR3 runs to 15 residues. Unmatched junction bases numbered 3, after V lost 3 bases and J lost 1 base. CDR1 and CDR2 from the germline V gene are SGHRS and YFSETQ. The CDR3 DNA is TGCGCCAGCAGCTCCGGGACAGTGAACACCGGGGAGCTGTTTTTT. Translation: CASSSGTVNTGELFF. The full variable domain, completed using reference TRBV5-1 and TRBJ2-2, is KAGVTQTPRYLIKTRGQQVTLSCSPISGHRSVSWYQQTPGQGLQFLFEYFSETQRNKGNFPGRFSGRQFSNSRSEMNVSTLELGDSALYLCASSSGTVNTGELFFGEGSRLTVL.

The chain recombines TRBV7-9 with TRBJ2-1, with D hard to call. This CDR3 has 12 residues. Germline V CDR1 and CDR2: SEHNR, FQNEAQ (reference sequence). V dropped 6 bases and J dropped 2 bases, with 5 bases sitting between them. DNA for the CDR3: TGTGCCAGCAGTCCGGCCTACAATGAGCAGTTCTTC. It encodes CASSPAYNEQFF.

The chain links TRBV7-6 to TRBJ2-5; D might be TRBD1 (6 bases). This CDR3 spans 15 amino acids. The V gene's germline CDR1 is SGHVS and CDR2 FNYEAQ. Trimming stripped 2 bases from V and 5 bases from J, with 15 bases between. The DNA of the CDR3 is TGTGCCAGCAGCTTACCGGGACACCCAGGGGAGACCCAGTACTTC. Its translation is CASSLPGHPGETQYF.

V gene TRBV27 combines with J gene TRBJ2-1; 7 nucleotides agree with TRBD2. The CDR3 covers 16 residues. Germline loops: CDR1 MNHEY, CDR2 SMNVEV (reference sequence). The V gene end was trimmed by 0 bases and the J gene end by 6 bases; junction bases not matched to a gene: 8. The DNA of the CDR3 is TGTGCCAGCAGTTTATCGATCGGGGCGGGAGTCAATGAGCAGTTCTTC. This encodes CASSLSIGAGVNEQFF.

This clone was picked up a small number of times. Distinct nucleotide sequences in the sample also encode this CDR3. The rearrangement links TRBV7-9 to TRBJ1-1; tentatively, D is TRBD1 (5 bases). CDR3 length: 13 residues. Deletions cut 5 bases from V and 1 base from J, with 8 bases between. In germline, CDR1 is SEHNR, CDR2 FQNEAQ (reference sequence). DNA for the CDR3: TGTGCCAGCAGCCTCGGACAGAACACTGAAGCTTTCTTT. Amino acid sequence: CASSLGQNTEAFF.

The gene calls are TRBV6-6 and TRBJ2-7; TRBD1 agrees at 7 bases. CDR1 and CDR2 (germline): MNHNY, SVGAGI (reference sequence). This CDR3 has 14 residues. V gave up 2 bases and J gave up 1 base; unmatched junction bases: 2. The CDR3 DNA reads TGTGCCAGCAGTTACCCGGACAGGTCCTACGAGCAGTACTTC. Residues: CASSYPDRSYEQYF.

This clone was seen only once. This rearrangement joins TRBV5-8 to TRBJ1-1, with D possibly being TRBD1 (5 bases). The CDR3 totals 13 residues. V lost 4 bases and J 0 bases, leaving 7 bases between the germline ends. CDR1 is SGHTS, CDR2 YDEGEE, per germline. The CDR3 protein is CASSRDLNTEAFF. In DNA, the CDR3 is TGTGCCAGCAGCCGGGACTTGAACACTGAAGCTTTCTTT.

CDR3 nucleotide sequence: TGTGCCAGTAGGCCAGGGTCAAATCAGCCCCAGCATTTT. This gives the protein CASRPGSNQPQHF. The J gene is TRBJ1-5, the V gene TRBV19, with a possible D match to TRBD1 (5 bases). Germline lookup yields CDR1 LNHDA and CDR2 SQIVND (reference sequence). V gave up 6 bases and J gave up 4 bases, with 10 bases separating them. The CDR3 covers 13 residues.

The V call is TRBV9, the J call TRBJ1-1; TRBD1 is a possible D gene (6 bases). Germline loops: CDR1 SGDLS, CDR2 YYNGEE. The CDR3 is 13 residues long. Trimming took off 3 bases at V and 3 bases at J, with 9 bases between the two ends. In nucleotides, the CDR3 is TGTGCCAGCAGCGATGGACAGTACACTGAAGCTTTCTTT. This encodes CASSDGQYTEAFF.

In nucleotides, the CDR3 is TGTGCCAGCAGCGGATACCCGGGGGATGGCTACACCTTC. This codes for CASSGYPGDGYTF. The chain joins TRBV6-1 to TRBJ1-2; the D gene is possibly TRBD1 (5 bases). This CDR3 has 13 amino acids. Germline V gives CDR1 MNHNS, CDR2 SASEGT. Trimming took 6 bases from V and 6 from J, leaving 14 bases between them.

This clone was seen just once. V and J are TRBV28 and TRBJ1-2, with D hard to call. Germline assignment: CDR1 MDHEN and CDR2 SYDVKM. There are 14 residues in the CDR3. Trimming pared 5 bases from V and 8 bases from J, leaving 18 bases between. The DNA for the CDR3 is TGTGCCAGCAGTCCCCGTGACACCTTCCCGGGCTACACCTTC. It codes for CASSPRDTFPGYTF.

The chain employs TRBV5-4 and TRBJ1-2; weak D call: TRBD1 (6 bases). This CDR3 is built from 13 residues. Germline V CDR1 and CDR2: SGHNT, YYREEE (reference sequence). Trimming removed 4 bases at V and 4 bases at J, with 11 bases between. This chain's CDR3 is CASSADSLYGYTF. In nucleotides, the CDR3 is TGTGCCAGCAGCGCGGACAGCCTCTATGGCTACACCTTC.

This sequence joins TRBV2 and TRBJ2-2; 7 bases map to TRBD2. The length of the CDR3 is 15 residues. In germline, CDR1 is SNHLY, CDR2 FYNNEI. The J segment lost 4 bases and the V segment lost 5 bases, leaving 7 bases of the junction unmatched. This CDR3 is CASSSSGVLTGELFF. Here the CDR3 DNA reads TGTGCCAGCAGTAGCAGCGGGGTCCTCACCGGGGAGCTGTTTTTT.

The V call is TRBV2, the J call TRBJ2-2; tentatively, D is TRBD2 (5 bases). The CDR3 extends over 11 amino acids. Deletions cut 6 bases from V and 7 bases from J, with 6 bases between. Germline CDR1 SNHLY, CDR2 FYNNEI. Here the CDR3 DNA reads TGTGCCAGCAGGGGAGACGGGGAGCTGTTTTTT. This gives the protein CASRGDGELFF.

V and J are TRBV5-1 and TRBJ1-5; 7 positions agree with TRBD1. J lost 4 bases, V lost 0 bases, and 1 base had no gene match. This CDR3 is 14 amino acids long. Germline CDR1 and CDR2: SGHRS and YFSETQ. CDR3: CASSLGDRNQPQHF. The CDR3 DNA reads as TGCGCCAGCAGCTTGGGGGACAGAAATCAGCCCCAGCATTTT.

The V and J genes are TRBV19 and TRBJ2-1; 9 bases match TRBD2. V dropped 6 bases and J dropped 1; count of bases not matched to a gene: 7. Germline assignment: CDR1 LNHDA and CDR2 SQIVND (reference sequence). The CDR3 totals 16 residues. CDR3 region: CASSLTSGLSYNEQFF. DNA for the CDR3: TGTGCCAGTAGCCTGACTAGCGGATTATCCTACAATGAGCAGTTCTTC.

The DNA for the CDR3 is TGTGCCAGCAGGGTTTACTGGACAGGCGAGGAGTCACCCCTCCACTTT. Amino acids: CASRVYWTGEESPLHF. V is TRBV7-3 and J is TRBJ1-6; TRBD1 agrees at 7 bases. Germline-derived CDR1 and CDR2 are SGHTA and FQGTGA. The V gene end was trimmed by 6 bases and the J gene end by 10 bases; junction bases not matched to a gene: 15. The CDR3 loop spans 16 amino acids. Full variable domain (remainder filled in from reference TRBV7-3 and TRBJ1-6): GAGVSQTPSNKVTEKGKYVELRCDPISGHTALYWYRQSLGQGPEFLIYFQGTGAADDSGLPNDRFFAVRPEGSVSTLKIQRTERGDSAVYLCASRVYWTGEESPLHFGNGTRLTVT.

The V gene is TRBV11-2, the J gene TRBJ2-7; weak D call: TRBD2 (6 bases). Trimming stripped 1 base from V and 0 bases from J, with 16 bases between. CDR3 length equals 17 residues. Germline V lookup: CDR1 SGHAT, CDR2 FQNNGV. CDR3 bases: TGTGCCAGCAGCTTAGGAAGAACGCGGGAAGGCTCCTACGAGCAGTACTTC. Translating gives CASSLGRTREGSYEQYF.

The CDR3 coding sequence is TGTGCCAGCAGCCGGACTGAAAATGGGGATACGCAGTATTTT. Protein product: CASSRTENGDTQYF. This chain joins TRBV6-5 and TRBJ2-3; D is perhaps TRBD2 (5 bases). From germline, CDR1 is MNHEY and CDR2 SVGAGI. V dropped 6 bases and J dropped 6 bases, with 16 bases sitting between them. The CDR3 runs 14 residues.

The V call is TRBV18, the J call TRBJ2-7; TRBD1 aligns across 7 bases. CDR3 size: 13 residues. Losses at the gene ends were 0 bases for V and 7 bases for J; bases not matched to a gene: 3. Germline CDR1 KGHSH, CDR2 LQKENI. CDR3: CASSPPFRGEQYF. CDR3 DNA: TGTGCCAGCTCACCACCATTCAGGGGGGAGCAGTACTTC. Full variable domain (missing parts from reference TRBV18 and TRBJ2-7): NAGVMQNPRHLVRRRGQEARLRCSPMKGHSHVYWYRQLPEEGLKFMVYLQKENIIDESGMPKERFSAEFPKEGPSILRIQQVVRGDSAAYFCASSPPFRGEQYFGPGTRLTVT.

This chain joins TRBV10-3 and TRBJ2-2; 9 nucleotides agree with TRBD2. Germline assignment: CDR1 ENHRY and CDR2 SYGVKD. The CDR3 sequence is 17 residues long. Germline trimming cut 10 bases from V and 4 bases from J; bases unmatched to any gene: 16. The DNA of the CDR3 is TGTGCCACCCGGGGGGGGGTAGCGGGAGTTGGCACCGGGGAGCTGTTTTTT. Encoded protein: CATRGGVAGVGTGELFF.